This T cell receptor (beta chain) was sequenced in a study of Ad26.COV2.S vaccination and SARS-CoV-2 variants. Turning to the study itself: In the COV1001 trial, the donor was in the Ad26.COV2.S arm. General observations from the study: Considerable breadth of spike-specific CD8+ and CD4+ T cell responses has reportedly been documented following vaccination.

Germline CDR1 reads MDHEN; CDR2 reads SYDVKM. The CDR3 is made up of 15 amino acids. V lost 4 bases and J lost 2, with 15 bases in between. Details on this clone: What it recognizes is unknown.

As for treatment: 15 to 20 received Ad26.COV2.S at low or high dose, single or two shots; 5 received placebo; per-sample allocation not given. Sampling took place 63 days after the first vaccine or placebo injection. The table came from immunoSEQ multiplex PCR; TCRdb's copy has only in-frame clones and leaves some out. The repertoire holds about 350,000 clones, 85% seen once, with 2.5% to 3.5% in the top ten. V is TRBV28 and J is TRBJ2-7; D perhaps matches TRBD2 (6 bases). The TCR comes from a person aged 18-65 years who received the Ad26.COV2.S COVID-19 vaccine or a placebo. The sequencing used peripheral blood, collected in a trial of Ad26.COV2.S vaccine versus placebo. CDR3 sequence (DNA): TGTGCCAGCAGTTCCCTCCAACCGGGGGCCTACGAGCAGTACTTC. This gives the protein CASSSLQPGAYEQYF.